These 4 T cell receptor beta chains came from one sample sequenced in a study of blood T cells in healthy people across ages. A second PCR, run for roughly 7 to 12 cycles, used a sample-barcoded 5' primer plus a J-beta primer mix. One entry per CDR3 protein results from TCRdb running MiXCR on the 5' RACE reads. Of 1.5 million to 2 million distinct CDR3 sequences listed, about 31% were seen once; the top ten hold 11%. The sample taken for sequencing was blood. Receptors originate from a woman under 40 in good health.

This clonotype was counted only a few times. The rearrangement joins TRBV7-3 to TRBJ2-1; 12 bases map to TRBD2. The CDR3 is made up of 16 amino acids. Germline V gives CDR1 SGHTA, CDR2 FQGTGA. V dropped 0 bases and J dropped 4; count of bases not matched to a gene: 1. The CDR3 protein is CASSLTLAGGYNEQFF. CDR3 nucleotide sequence: TGTGCCAGCAGCTTAACGCTAGCGGGGGGGTACAATGAGCAGTTCTTC.

This clonotype was observed a few times. The rearrangement uses TRBV3-1 and TRBJ2-7, with D perhaps matching TRBD2 (5 bases). The CDR3 is 14 residues long. Germline V gene sequence: CDR1 LGHDT, CDR2 YNNKEL (reference sequence). The V end was cut by 5 bases, the J end by 2 bases, with 13 bases between. The DNA of the CDR3 is TGTGCCAGCAGCTATACGAGCGGACCCTACGAGCAGTACTTC. Translation gives CASSYTSGPYEQYF.

The rearrangement links TRBV5-1 to TRBJ1-2, with 9 bases identical to TRBD1. V dropped 1 base and J dropped 1; count of bases not matched to a gene: 11. CDR1 SGHRS and CDR2 YFSETQ come from the germline V gene. The CDR3 has 18 residues. The CDR3 sequence is CASSLTGQGRGNNYGYTF. The DNA of the CDR3 is TGCGCCAGCAGCTTGACGGGACAGGGCCGGGGTAATAACTATGGCTACACCTTC.

Comment on this clonotype: Compared with germline, one end of the junction differs, possibly owing to a read error. The chain employs TRBV15 and TRBJ2-1; maybe TRBD2 (7 bases). Germline V gives CDR1 LNHNV, CDR2 YYDKDF (reference sequence). This CDR3 is built from 13 residues. CDR3 nucleotide sequence: TGTGCCACCAGAAGCGGGACATACAATAAGCAGTTCTTC. Translating it yields CATRSGTYNKQFF.